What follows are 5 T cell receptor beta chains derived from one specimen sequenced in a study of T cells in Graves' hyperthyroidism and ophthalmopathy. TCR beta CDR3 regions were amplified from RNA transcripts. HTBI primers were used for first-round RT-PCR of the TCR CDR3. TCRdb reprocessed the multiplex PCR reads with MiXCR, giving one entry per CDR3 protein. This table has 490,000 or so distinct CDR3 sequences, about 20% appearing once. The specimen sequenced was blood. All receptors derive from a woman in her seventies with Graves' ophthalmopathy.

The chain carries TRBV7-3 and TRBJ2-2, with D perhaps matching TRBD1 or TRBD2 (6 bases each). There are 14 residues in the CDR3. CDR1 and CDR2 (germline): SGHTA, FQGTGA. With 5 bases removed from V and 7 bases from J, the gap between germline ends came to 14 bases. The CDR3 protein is CASSPTGAGGELFF. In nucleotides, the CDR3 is TGTGCCAGCAGCCCCACGGGGGCCGGCGGGGAGCTGTTTTTT.

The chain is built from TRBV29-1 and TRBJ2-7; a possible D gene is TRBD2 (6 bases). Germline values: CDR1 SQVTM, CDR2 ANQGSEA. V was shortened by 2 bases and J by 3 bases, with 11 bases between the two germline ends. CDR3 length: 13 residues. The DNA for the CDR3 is TGCAGCGTTGAAAGGGACTCCGGCTACGAGCAGTACTTC. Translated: CSVERDSGYEQYF.

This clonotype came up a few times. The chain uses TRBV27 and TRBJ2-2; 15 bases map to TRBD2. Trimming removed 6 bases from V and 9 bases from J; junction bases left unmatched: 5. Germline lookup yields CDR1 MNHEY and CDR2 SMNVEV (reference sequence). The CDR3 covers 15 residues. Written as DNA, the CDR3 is TGTGCCAGCAGCTCCGGGACTAGCGGGAGGAGGGAGCTGTTTTTT. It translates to CASSSGTSGRRELFF.

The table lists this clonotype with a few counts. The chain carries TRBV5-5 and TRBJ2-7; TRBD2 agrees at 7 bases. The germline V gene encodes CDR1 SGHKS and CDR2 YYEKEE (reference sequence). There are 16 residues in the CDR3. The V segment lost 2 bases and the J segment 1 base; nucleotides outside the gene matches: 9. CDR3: CASSFQRGTSSYEQYF. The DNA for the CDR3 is TGTGCCAGCAGCTTTCAGCGGGGTACTTCTTCCTACGAGCAGTACTTC.

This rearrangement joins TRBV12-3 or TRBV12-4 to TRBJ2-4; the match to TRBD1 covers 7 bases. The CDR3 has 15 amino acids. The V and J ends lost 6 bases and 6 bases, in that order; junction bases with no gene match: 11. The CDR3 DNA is TGTGCCAGCAGCTACGACGACAGGGATATAAACATTCAGTACTTC. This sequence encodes CASSYDDRDINIQYF.